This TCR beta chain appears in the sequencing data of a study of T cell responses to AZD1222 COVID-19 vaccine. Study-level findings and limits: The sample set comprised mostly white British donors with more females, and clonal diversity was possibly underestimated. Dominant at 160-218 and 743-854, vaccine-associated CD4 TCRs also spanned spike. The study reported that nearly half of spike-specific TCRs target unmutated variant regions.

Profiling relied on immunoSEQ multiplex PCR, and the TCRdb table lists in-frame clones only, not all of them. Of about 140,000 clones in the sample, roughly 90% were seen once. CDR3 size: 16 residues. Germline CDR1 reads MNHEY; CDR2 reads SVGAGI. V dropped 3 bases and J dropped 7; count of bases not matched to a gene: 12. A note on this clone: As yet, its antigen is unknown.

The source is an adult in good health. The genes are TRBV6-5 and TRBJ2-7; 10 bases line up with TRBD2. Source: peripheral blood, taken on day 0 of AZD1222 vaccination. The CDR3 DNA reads TGTGCCAGCAGTTATGAATCAGCGGGAGGGCCGGGGGAGCAGTACTTC. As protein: CASSYESAGGPGEQYF.